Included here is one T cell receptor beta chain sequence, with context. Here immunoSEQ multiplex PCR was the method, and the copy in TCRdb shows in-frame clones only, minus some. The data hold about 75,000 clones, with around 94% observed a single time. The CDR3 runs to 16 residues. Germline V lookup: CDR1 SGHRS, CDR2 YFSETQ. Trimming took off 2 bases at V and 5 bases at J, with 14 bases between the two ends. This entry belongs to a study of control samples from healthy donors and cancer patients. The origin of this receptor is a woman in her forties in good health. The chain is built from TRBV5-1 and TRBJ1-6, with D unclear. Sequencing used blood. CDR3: CASSFGGQNNNSPLHF. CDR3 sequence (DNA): TGCGCCAGCAGCTTTGGCGGGCAGAACAATAATTCACCCCTCCACTTT.